Given below is one TCR beta chain in context. The source of the sample is a study of blood T cell repertoires in COVID-19. Trimming removed 4 bases from V and 6 bases from J; junction bases left unmatched: 5. CDR3 size: 15 residues. The germline CDR1 and CDR2 sequences are SGHDT and YYEEEE. The table came from immunoSEQ multiplex PCR; TCRdb's copy has only in-frame clones and leaves some out. This sample has fewer than 350,000 clones, with about 87% found just once. The sample taken for sequencing was PBMCs or T cells enriched from blood (not recorded which). This receptor was obtained from a woman aged 25 to 45 with acute COVID-19. The chain has TRBV5-6 and TRBJ2-3; 13 bases are a match to TRBD2. The chain's CDR3 is CASSVGLAGQDTQYF. As DNA, the CDR3 is TGTGCCAGCAGCGTGGGACTAGCGGGACAGGATACGCAGTATTTT.